The T cell receptor beta chain described here comes from a study of cytomegalovirus exposure and HLA in healthy donors. TCRdb keeps only in-frame clones here, not all; method: immunoSEQ multiplex PCR. The sample holds approximately 160,000 clones, more than 80% seen once. A note on this clone: Its target is not known.

Study-level findings and limits: In vitro, a few CMV-associated chains proved specific for CMV antigens. Researchers catalogued approximately 170 TCR beta chains as cytomegalovirus-associated.

This sequence was found in a woman between 18 and 30 years old in good health and CMV-seropositive. Material for sequencing was PBMCs.

CDR3 bases: TGTGCCAGCAGCGTAGCCGCGGTCCGTAGCTCTGGAAACACCATATATTTT. Translated: CASSVAAVRSSGNTIYF. This chain joins TRBV9 and TRBJ1-3; D is undetermined. Germline V gene sequence: CDR1 SGDLS, CDR2 YYNGEE. The V and J ends lost 0 bases and 0 bases respectively, with 13 bases between them. The CDR3 length is 17 residues.